This T cell receptor (beta chain) was recovered during a study of blood T cell repertoires in COVID-19. Study-level information: Some COVID-19 samples were acute and others convalescent; all came from the United States, Italy and Spain.

As originally analysed: Reference gene primer amplification in the assay estimated nucleated cell counts. Measured with immunoSEQ multiplex PCR; TCRdb has only the in-frame clones, and not every one. V, J and clone size derive from that table, while D and trimming were established from the DNA sequence. The table records tens of thousands of clones, roughly 90% of them present only once. The germline V gene encodes CDR1 LNHDA and CDR2 SQIVND (reference sequence). V was shortened by 1 base and J by 3 bases, with 19 bases between the two germline ends. This CDR3 is 18 amino acids long. The chain couples TRBV19 to TRBJ1-5; D may be TRBD1 (5 bases). Sequenced input: peripheral blood. The TCR originated in a woman of 80 years or more with acute or convalescent COVID-19. The CDR3 is CASSIGGPLATVNQPQHF. The DNA of the CDR3 is TGTGCCAGTAGTATAGGTGGCCCCTTGGCGACAGTCAATCAGCCCCAGCATTTT.